These T cell receptor beta chains were read from a single sample in a study of chemoradiotherapy in HPV16-positive cancers. Repertoires were generated with immunoSEQ multiplex PCR, while TCRdb's copy carries only in-frame clones and drops some. The top ten clones hold about 36% of a sample with about 5,800 clones, approximately 80% of them seen once. Collection of the sample occurred from a patient who underwent chemoradiotherapy. These receptors originate from a human donor with HPV-associated anogenital cancer. Both conserved end residues are part of each CDR3. A D gene is named only where the DNA matches it firmly. Size values are once, few and many counts, or a class for expanded clones, and some rows have none.

TRBD2 | TRBJ2-6 | TRBV4-3 | - | TGCGCCAGCAGCCAAGAGGTGGGGGGGACTGGGGCCAACGTCCTGACTTTC | CASSQEVGGTGANVLTF
- | TRBJ1-2 | TRBV6-6 | - | TGTGCCAGCAGCCCACGGGACTATGGCTACACCTTC | CASSPRDYGYTF
- | TRBJ1-2 | TRBV2 | few | TGTGCCAGCAGTGTCAGGACTAACTATGGCTACACCTTC | CASSVRTNYGYTF
- | TRBJ1-4 | TRBV7-8 | - | TGTGCCAGCAGCTTAGACGGCTTTAATGAAAAACTGTTTTTT | CASSLDGFNEKLFF
TRBD2 | TRBJ2-7 | TRBV19 | few | TGTGCCAGTAGTAGTACTAGCGGGAGACTCCAAGAGCAGTACTTC | CASSSTSGRLQEQYF
- | TRBJ2-2 | TRBV5-4 | - | TGTGCCAGCAGCTTCTTTCCCGGGGAGCTGTTTTTT | CASSFFPGELFF
TRBD1 | TRBJ2-5 | TRBV7-2 | once | TGTGCCAGCAGCTTAAACAGGGGGCCCCAAGAGACCCAGTACTTC | CASSLNRGPQETQYF
TRBD1 | TRBJ1-2 | TRBV5-6 | once | TGTGCCAGCAGCCCAAACAGGGGGGACTATGGCTACACCTTC | CASSPNRGDYGYTF
- | TRBJ2-6 | TRBV4-3 | - | TGCGCCTCCCGGACAGCGACCCTCTCTGGGGCCAACGTCCTGACTTTC | CASRTATLSGANVLTF
- | TRBJ1-2 | TRBV21-1 | - | TGTGCCAGCAGCCAGTCTAACTATGGCTACACCTTC | CASSQSNYGYTF
- | TRBJ1-5 | TRBV12-5 | - | TGTGCTAGTGGTTTGGTACTGCCCGGGCGCAATCAGCCCCAGCATTTT | CASGLVLPGRNQPQHF
TRBD1 | TRBJ2-1 | TRBV10-2 | - | TGCGCCAGCAGTGACGGACAGGGAAGGAATGAGCAGTTCTTC | CASSDGQGRNEQFF
- | TRBJ1-3 | TRBV28 | - | TGTGCCAGCAGACTATTAAACGGAAACACCATATATTTT | CASRLLNGNTIYF
- | TRBJ1-1 | TRBV29-1 | - | TGCAGCGTTGAAGAACTGTATGCTTTCTTT | CSVEELYAFF
TRBD1 | TRBJ2-1 | TRBV11-3 | - | TGTGCCAGCAGCAGACAGGGGCGCCGCTCCTACAATGAGCAGTTCTTC | CASSRQGRRSYNEQFF
TRBD2 | TRBJ2-1 | TRBV5-1 | - | TGCGCCAGCAGCTTGCATCCCTATACGACTAGCGGGAGCAATGAGCAGTTCTTC | CASSLHPYTTSGSNEQFF
- | TRBJ1-2 | TRBV9 | - | TGTGCCAGCAGCGTAGGGAGGGAGCAGCTGAACTATGGCTACACCTTC | CASSVGREQLNYGYTF
TRBD2 | TRBJ2-1 | TRBV9 | - | TGTGCCAGCAGCTCAACTAGCGGGGGGTCCATCTTC | CASSSTSGGSIF
- | TRBJ2-7 | TRBV7-9 | few | TGTGCCAGCAGAAACGGGAGCCCCTACGAGCAGTACTTC | CASRNGSPYEQYF
- | TRBJ2-7 | TRBV12-5 | - | TGTGCTAGTGGTTTGTTCTACGAGCAGTACTTC | CASGLFYEQYF
- | TRBJ1-2 | TRBV10-2 | - | TGCGCCAGCAGTGGAGGAGGGGGATATGGCTACACCTTC | CASSGGGGYGYTF
TRBD1 | TRBJ2-7 | TRBV11-3 | - | TGTGCCAGCAGTGGCTTACGACAGGGTAGCGAGCAGTACTTC | CASSGLRQGSEQYF
- | TRBJ1-1 | TRBV6-5 | few | TGTGCCAGCAGTTACTCCCAGGAATTAGCTGAAGCTTTCTTT | CASSYSQELAEAFF
- | TRBJ1-2 | TRBV28 | - | TGTGCCAGCAGTTTGGTGGAGGATGGCTACACCTTC | CASSLVEDGYTF
TRBD2 | TRBJ2-7 | TRBV9 | - | TGTGCCAGCAGCCCCAGCCCTTGGACCCCGGGACTACAAAGCGGCGAGCAGTACTTC | CASSPSPWTPGLQSGEQYF
- | TRBJ1-2 | TRBV9 | - | TGTGCCAGCAGCGCGTTTCCCGGGGGGTACACCTTC | CASSAFPGGYTF
- | TRBJ2-7 | TRBV29-1 | - | TGCAGCGTAGCCGACAGTCACGAGCAGTACTTC | CSVADSHEQYF
- | TRBJ1-3 | TRBV18 | - | TGTGCCAGCTCCCCACAGGACTCTGGAAACACCATATATTTT | CASSPQDSGNTIYF
TRBD2 | TRBJ2-1 | TRBV27 | - | TGTGCCAGCAGTTTTGCGGGAGCCAATGAGCAGTTCTTC | CASSFAGANEQFF
- | TRBJ1-5 | TRBV11-3 | few | TGTGCCAGCAGCTTAACGGCACTGCCTAATCAGCCCCAGCATTTT | CASSLTALPNQPQHF
TRBD2 | TRBJ2-5 | TRBV6-5 | - | TGTGCCAGCAGTTACCGGGGACTAGCGGGGACCCAGTACTTC | CASSYRGLAGTQYF
- | TRBJ1-6 | TRBV11-3 | few | TGTGCCAGCAGCGGGGGGAGGGAGAATTCACCCCTCCACTTT | CASSGGRENSPLHF
- | TRBJ1-1 | TRBV7-8 | - | TGTGCCAGCAGCTTAGGCCTGGAGGAAGCTTTCTTT | CASSLGLEEAFF
- | TRBJ2-7 | TRBV28 | - | TGTGCCAGCACGGGGGCGGCCCTCGAGCAGTACTTC | CASTGAALEQYF
- | TRBJ1-6 | TRBV14 | - | TGTGCCAGCAGCCAAGTAGAAGCCCGGCGAAATTCACCCCTCCACTTT | CASSQVEARRNSPLHF
TRBD2 | TRBJ2-5 | TRBV7-2 | - | TGTGCCAGCAGCCTCGGACTAGATCGAGAGACCCAGTACTTC | CASSLGLDRETQYF
- | TRBJ1-5 | TRBV5-1 | - | TGCGCCAGCAGCTTGGTAGGGGACGATCAGCCCCAGCATTTT | CASSLVGDDQPQHF
- | TRBJ2-7 | TRBV7-6 | once | TGTGCCAGCAGCTTAAACGACTACGAGCAGTACTTC | CASSLNDYEQYF
- | TRBJ1-1 | TRBV27 | - | TGTGCCAGCAGTCCTACCAGGGGACGGGACACTGAAGCTTTCTTT | CASSPTRGRDTEAFF
TRBD2 | TRBJ2-5 | TRBV10-3 | - | TGTGCCATCGGTCGGACTAGCGGGACCGAGACCCAGTACTTC | CAIGRTSGTETQYF
- | TRBJ1-4 | TRBV7-2 | - | TGTGCCAGCAGCCGTGGGGGGCCCAGGGGAGTGAATGAAAAACTGTTTTTT | CASSRGGPRGVNEKLFF
- | TRBJ1-1 | TRBV11-3 | once | TGTGCCAGCAGCTTAGGAGGATCAACAGGGAACACTGAAGCTTTCTTT | CASSLGGSTGNTEAFF
- | TRBJ1-5 | TRBV10-3 | - | TGTGCCAGCCGTTCCACAGGCAATCAGCCCCAGCATTTT | CASRSTGNQPQHF
TRBD1 | TRBJ1-2 | TRBV19 | - | TGTGCCAGTAGTGTCGGACAGGGTTCGGGAGGTGGCTACACCTTC | CASSVGQGSGGGYTF
- | TRBJ1-2 | TRBV14 | few | TGTGCCAGCAGCCAAGTCACGGGGGCGGGCGGCTACACCTTC | CASSQVTGAGGYTF
TRBD1 | TRBJ1-3 | TRBV19 | once | TGTGCCAGTAGTATTTTTACAGGGGCCTCCTCTGGAAACACCATATATTTT | CASSIFTGASSGNTIYF
TRBD1 | TRBJ2-2 | TRBV10-2 | - | TGCGCCAGCAGTGATCCTCCGGGGACAGGGGAGTCGGGGGAGCTGTTTTTT | CASSDPPGTGESGELFF
- | TRBJ2-2 | TRBV6-4 | - | TGTGCCAGCAGTGACGGGGACCGCCATGCCGGGGAGCTGTTTTTT | CASSDGDRHAGELFF